The sequence of this T cell receptor (beta chain) was determined in a study of beta chain features in type 1 diabetes. Study-wide findings and caveats: Diminished insertions and augmented deletions at VDJ junctions characterized type 1 diabetes patients.

This clone has a handful of counts. Its cognate antigen is unknown. All of the isolated RNA was reverse transcribed, so expressed TCRB transcripts were sequenced. Produced via immunoSEQ multiplex PCR; TCRdb's table is partial and in-frame only. The sample holds some 150,000 clones; about a tenth are singletons and the top ten take about 0.66%. Germline CDR1 is SGHTA and CDR2 is FQGNSA. This CDR3 is built from 16 residues. The ends lost 1 base at V and 4 bases at J; junction bases unmatched: 5. The sequenced sample consisted of central memory CD4+ T cells from blood. The chain is built from TRBV7-2 and TRBJ2-2; 8 bases are a match to TRBD2. The source of this sequence is a man between 18 and 29 years old in good health. The CDR3 sequence: CASSLVAGYSTGELFF. CDR3 coding DNA: TGTGCCAGCAGCTTAGTAGCGGGGTACAGCACCGGGGAGCTGTTTTTT.